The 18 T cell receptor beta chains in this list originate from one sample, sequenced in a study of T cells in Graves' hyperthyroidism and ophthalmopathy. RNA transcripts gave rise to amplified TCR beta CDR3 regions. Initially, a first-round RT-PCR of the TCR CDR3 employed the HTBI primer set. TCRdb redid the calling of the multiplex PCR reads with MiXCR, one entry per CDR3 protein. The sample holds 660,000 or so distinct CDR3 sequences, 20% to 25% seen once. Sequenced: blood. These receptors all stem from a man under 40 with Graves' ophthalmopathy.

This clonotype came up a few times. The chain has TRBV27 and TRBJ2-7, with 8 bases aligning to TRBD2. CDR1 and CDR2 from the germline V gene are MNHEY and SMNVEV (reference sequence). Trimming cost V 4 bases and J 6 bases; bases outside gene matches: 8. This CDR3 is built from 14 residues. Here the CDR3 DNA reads TGTGCCAGCAGTTCCGAAGCGGGAGTGCGCGAGCAGTACTTC. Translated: CASSSEAGVREQYF.

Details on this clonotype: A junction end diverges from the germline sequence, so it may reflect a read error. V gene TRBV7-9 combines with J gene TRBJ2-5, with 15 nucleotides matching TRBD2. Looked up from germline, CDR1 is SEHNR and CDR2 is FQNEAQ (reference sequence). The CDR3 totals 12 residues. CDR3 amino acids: CASSGLAGGRHF. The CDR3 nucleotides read TGTGCCAGCAGCGGACTAGCGGGAGGGCGGCACTTC.

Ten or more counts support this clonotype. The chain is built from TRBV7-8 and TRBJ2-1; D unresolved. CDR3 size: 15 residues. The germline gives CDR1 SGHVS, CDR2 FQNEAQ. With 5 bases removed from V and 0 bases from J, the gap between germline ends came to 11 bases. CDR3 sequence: CASSPRPSSYNEQFF. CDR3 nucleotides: TGTGCCAGCAGCCCCCGACCTTCCTCCTACAATGAGCAGTTCTTC.

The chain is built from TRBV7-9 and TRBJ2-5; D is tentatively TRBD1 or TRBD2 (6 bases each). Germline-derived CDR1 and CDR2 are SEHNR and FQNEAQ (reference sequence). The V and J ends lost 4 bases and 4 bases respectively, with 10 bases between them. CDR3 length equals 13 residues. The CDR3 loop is CASSSPGAETQYF. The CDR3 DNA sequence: TGTGCCAGCAGCTCCCCGGGGGCAGAGACCCAGTACTTC.

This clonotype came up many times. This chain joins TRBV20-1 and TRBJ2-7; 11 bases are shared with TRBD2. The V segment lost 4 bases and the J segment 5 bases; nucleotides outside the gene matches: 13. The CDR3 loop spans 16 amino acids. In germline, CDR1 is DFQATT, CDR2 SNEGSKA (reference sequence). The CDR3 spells CSATTLAGGPIHEQYF. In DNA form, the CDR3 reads TGCAGTGCTACCACTTTAGCGGGAGGGCCCATCCACGAGCAGTACTTC.

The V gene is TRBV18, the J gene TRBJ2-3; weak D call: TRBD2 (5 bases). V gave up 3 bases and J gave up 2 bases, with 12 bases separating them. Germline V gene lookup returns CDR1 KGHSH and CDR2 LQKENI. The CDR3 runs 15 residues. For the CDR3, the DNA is TGTGCCAGCTCACCCGTGAGCGGATCCACAGATACGCAGTATTTT. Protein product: CASSPVSGSTDTQYF.

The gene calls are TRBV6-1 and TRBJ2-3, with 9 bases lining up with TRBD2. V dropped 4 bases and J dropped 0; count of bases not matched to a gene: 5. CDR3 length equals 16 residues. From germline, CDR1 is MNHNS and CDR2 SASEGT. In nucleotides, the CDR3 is TGTGCCAGCAGTGCGGTAGCGGGAGTGAGCACAGATACGCAGTATTTT. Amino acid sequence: CASSAVAGVSTDTQYF.

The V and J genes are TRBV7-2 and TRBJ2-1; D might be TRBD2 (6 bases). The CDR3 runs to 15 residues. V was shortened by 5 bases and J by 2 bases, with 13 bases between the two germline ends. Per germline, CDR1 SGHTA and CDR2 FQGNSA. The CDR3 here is CASSLDYGPYNEQFF. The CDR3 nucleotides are TGTGCCAGCAGCCTGGACTATGGGCCCTACAATGAGCAGTTCTTC. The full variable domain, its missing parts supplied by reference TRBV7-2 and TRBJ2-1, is GAGVSQSPSNKVTEKGKDVELRCDPISGHTALYWYRQSLGQGLEFLIYFQGNSAPDKSGLPSDRFSAERTGGSVSTLTIQRTQQEDSAVYLCASSLDYGPYNEQFFGPGTRLTVL.

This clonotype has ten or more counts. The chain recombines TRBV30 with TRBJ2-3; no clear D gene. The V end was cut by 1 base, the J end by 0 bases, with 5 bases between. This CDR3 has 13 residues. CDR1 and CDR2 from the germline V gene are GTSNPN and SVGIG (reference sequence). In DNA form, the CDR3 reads TGTGCCTGGAGTGGCGACAGCACAGATACGCAGTATTTT. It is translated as CAWSGDSTDTQYF.

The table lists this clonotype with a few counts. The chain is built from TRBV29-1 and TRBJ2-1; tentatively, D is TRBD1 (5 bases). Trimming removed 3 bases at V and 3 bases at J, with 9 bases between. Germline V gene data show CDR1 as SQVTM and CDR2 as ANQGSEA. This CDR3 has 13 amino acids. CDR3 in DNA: TGCAGCGTTGAGGCCAGGGACTACAATGAGCAGTTCTTC. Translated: CSVEARDYNEQFF.

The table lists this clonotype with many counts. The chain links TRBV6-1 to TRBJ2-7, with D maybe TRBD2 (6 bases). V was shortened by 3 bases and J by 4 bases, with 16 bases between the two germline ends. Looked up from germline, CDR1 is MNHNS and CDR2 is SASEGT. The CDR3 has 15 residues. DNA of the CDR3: TGTGCCAGCAGTGAGGAGGGGCGTCTTTCTTACGAGCAGTACTTC. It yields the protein CASSEEGRLSYEQYF.

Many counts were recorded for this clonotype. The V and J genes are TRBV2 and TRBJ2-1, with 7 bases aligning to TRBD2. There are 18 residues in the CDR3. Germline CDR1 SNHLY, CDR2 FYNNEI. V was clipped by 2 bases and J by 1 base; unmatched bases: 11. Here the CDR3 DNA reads TGTGCCAGCAGTGAATCTCGATTTCAGCGGGATTCCTACAATGAGCAGTTCTTC. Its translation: CASSESRFQRDSYNEQFF. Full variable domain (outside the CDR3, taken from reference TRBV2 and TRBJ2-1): EPEVTQTPSHQVTQMGQEVILRCVPISNHLYFYWYRQILGQKVEFLVSFYNNEISEKSEIFDDQFSVERPDGSNFTLKIRSTKLEDSAMYFCASSESRFQRDSYNEQFFGPGTRLTVL.

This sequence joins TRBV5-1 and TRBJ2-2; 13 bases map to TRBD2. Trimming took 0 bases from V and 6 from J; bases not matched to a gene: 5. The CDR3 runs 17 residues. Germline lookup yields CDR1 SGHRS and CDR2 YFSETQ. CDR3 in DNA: TGCGCCAGCAGCTTGGCCGGGACTAGCGGGAAACCCGGGGAGCTGTTTTTT. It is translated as CASSLAGTSGKPGELFF.

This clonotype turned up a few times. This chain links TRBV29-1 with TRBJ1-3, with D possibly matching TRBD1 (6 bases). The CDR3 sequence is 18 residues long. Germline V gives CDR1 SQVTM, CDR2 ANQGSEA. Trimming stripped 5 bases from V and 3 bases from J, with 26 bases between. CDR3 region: CSVQLRDTNNWGGNTIYF. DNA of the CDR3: TGCAGCGTTCAACTACGGGACACTAACAACTGGGGTGGAAACACCATATATTTT. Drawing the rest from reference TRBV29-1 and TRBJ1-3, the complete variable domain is SAVISQKPSRDICQRGTSLTIQCQVDSQVTMMFWYRQQPGQSLTLIATANQGSEATYESGFVIDKFPISRPNLTFSTLTVSNMSPEDSSIYLCSVQLRDTNNWGGNTIYFGEGSWLTVV.

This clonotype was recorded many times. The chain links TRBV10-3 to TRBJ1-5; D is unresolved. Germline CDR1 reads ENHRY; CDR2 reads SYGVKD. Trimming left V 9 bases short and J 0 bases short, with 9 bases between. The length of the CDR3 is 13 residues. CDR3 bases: TGTGCCATAGCAGAAGCTAGCAATCAGCCCCAGCATTTT. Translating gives CAIAEASNQPQHF.

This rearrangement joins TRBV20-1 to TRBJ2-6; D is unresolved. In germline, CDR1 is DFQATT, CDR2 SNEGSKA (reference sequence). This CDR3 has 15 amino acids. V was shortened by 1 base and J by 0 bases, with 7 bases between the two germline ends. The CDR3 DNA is TGCAGTGCTAGAGGGGCCAGCTCTGGGGCCAACGTCCTGACTTTC. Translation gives CSARGASSGANVLTF.

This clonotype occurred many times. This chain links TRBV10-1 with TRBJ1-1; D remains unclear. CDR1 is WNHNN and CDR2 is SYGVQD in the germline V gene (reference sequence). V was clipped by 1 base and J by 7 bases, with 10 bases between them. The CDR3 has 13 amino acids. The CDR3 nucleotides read TGCGCCAGCAGTGAGTTCCCGCAAGATGAAGCTTTCTTT. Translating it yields CASSEFPQDEAFF.

CDR3 bases: TGTGCCAGCAGTGACTCCAGTGACCATGAGCAGTTCTTC. Translated: CASSDSSDHEQFF. The V and J genes are TRBV6-4 and TRBJ2-1; D call uncertain. V lost 0 bases and J lost 8, with 8 bases in between. CDR3 size: 13 residues. Germline V gives CDR1 MRHNA, CDR2 SNTAGT.